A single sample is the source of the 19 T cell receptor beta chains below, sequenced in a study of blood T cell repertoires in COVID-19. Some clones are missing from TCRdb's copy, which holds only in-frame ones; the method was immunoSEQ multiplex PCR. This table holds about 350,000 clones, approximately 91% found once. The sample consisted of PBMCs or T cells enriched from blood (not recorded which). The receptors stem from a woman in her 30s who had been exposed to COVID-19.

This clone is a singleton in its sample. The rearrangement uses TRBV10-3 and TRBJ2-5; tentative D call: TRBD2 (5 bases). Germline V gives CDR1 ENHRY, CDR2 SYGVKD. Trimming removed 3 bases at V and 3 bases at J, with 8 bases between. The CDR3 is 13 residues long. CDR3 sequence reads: CAISELREETQYF. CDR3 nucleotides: TGTGCCATCAGTGAACTGAGGGAAGAGACCCAGTACTTC.

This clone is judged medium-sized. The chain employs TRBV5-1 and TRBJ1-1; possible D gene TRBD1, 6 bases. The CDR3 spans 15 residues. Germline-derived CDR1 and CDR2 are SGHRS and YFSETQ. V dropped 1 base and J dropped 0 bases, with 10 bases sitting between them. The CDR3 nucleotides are TGCGCCAGCAGCTTGATGCAGGGGCTGAACACTGAAGCTTTCTTT. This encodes CASSLMQGLNTEAFF.

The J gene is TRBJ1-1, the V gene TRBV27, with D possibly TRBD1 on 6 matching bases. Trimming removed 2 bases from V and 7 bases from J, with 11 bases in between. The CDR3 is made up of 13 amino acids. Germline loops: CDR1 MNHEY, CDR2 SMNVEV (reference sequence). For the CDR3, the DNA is TGTGCCAGCAGTTTAAAGGGGGACGGTGAAGCTTTCTTT. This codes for CASSLKGDGEAFF.

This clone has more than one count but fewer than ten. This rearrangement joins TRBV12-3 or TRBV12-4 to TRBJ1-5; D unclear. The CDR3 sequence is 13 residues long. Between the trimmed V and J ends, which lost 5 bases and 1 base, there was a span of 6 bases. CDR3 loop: CASSRHSNQPQHF. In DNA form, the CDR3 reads TGTGCCAGCAGTCGACACAGCAATCAGCCCCAGCATTTT.

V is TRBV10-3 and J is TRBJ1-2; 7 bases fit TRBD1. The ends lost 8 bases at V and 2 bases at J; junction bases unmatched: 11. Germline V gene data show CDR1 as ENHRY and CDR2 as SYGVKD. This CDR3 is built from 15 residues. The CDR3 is CAISHSTGTNYGYTF. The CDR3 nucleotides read TGTGCCATCTCTCATTCGACAGGGACCAACTATGGCTACACCTTC.

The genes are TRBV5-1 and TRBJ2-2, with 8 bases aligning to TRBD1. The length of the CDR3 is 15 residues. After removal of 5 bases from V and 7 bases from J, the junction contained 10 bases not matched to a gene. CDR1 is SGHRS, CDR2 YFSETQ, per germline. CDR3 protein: CASRTDRGSVGELFF. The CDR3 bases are TGCGCCAGCAGGACCGACAGGGGAAGCGTCGGGGAGCTGTTTTTT.

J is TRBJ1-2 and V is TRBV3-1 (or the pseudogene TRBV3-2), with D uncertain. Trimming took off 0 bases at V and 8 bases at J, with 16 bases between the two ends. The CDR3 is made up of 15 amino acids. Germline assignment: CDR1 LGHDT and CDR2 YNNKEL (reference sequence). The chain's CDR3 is CASSQDLANPRGYTF. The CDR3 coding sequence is TGTGCCAGCAGCCAAGATTTGGCCAACCCTAGGGGCTACACCTTC.

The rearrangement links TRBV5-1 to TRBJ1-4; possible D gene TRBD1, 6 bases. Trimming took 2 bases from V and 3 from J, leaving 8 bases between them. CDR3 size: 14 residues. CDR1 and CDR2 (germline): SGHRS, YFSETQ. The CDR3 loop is CASSLGQPNEKLFF. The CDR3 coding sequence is TGCGCCAGCAGCTTAGGACAGCCTAATGAAAAACTGTTTTTT.

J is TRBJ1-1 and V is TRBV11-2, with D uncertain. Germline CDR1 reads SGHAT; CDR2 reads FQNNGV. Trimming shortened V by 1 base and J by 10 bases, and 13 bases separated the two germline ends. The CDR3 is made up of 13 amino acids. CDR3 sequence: CASSLGKRVRAFF. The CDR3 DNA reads TGTGCCAGCAGCTTAGGGAAGAGGGTTAGAGCTTTCTTT.

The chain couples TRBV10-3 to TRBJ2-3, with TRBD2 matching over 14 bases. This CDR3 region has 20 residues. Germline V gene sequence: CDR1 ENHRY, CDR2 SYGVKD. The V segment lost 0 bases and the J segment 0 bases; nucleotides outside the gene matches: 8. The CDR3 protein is CAISESAGLAGELSTDTQYF. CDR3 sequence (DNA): TGTGCCATCAGTGAGTCGGCGGGACTAGCGGGAGAGCTTAGCACAGATACGCAGTATTTT.

The CDR3 sequence: CATRLDREVTQPQHF. In DNA form, the CDR3 reads TGTGCCACCCGCCTGGACAGGGAAGTCACTCAGCCCCAGCATTTT. The V and J genes are TRBV19 and TRBJ1-5, with 8 bases lining up with TRBD1. Germline trimming cut 10 bases from V and 6 bases from J; bases unmatched to any gene: 14. The CDR3 sequence is 15 residues long. Germline CDR1 is LNHDA and CDR2 is SQIVND (reference sequence). The full variable domain, with the rest looked up from reference TRBV19 and TRBJ1-5, is DGGITQSPKYLFRKEGQNVTLSCEQNLNHDAMYWYRQDPGQGLRLIYYSQIVNDFQKGDIAEGYSVSREKKESFPLTVTSAQKNPTAFYLCATRLDREVTQPQHFGDGTRLSIL.

CDR3 DNA: TGTGCCAGCAGCTTAGCGACGCCGGCGGGAGGGACCTACGAGCAGTACTTC. Protein: CASSLATPAGGTYEQYF. The J gene is TRBJ2-7, the V gene TRBV7-6; 9 bases match TRBD2. This CDR3 has 17 amino acids. With 0 bases clipped from V and 2 bases from J, the junction kept 8 bases outside the gene matches. The germline V gene has CDR1 SGHVS and CDR2 FNYEAQ.

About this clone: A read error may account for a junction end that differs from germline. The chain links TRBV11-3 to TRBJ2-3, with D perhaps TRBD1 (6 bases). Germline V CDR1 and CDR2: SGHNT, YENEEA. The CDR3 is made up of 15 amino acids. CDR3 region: CAGSLRQGSTDTQYF. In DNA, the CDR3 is TGTGCCGGCAGCTTAAGGCAGGGGAGCACAGATACGCAGTATTTT.

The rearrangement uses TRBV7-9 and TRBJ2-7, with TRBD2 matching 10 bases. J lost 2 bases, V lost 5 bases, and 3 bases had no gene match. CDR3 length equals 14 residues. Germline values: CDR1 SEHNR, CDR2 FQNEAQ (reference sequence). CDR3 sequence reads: CASSVGLAAYEQYF. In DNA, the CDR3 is TGTGCCAGCAGCGTAGGACTAGCGGCCTACGAGCAGTACTTC.

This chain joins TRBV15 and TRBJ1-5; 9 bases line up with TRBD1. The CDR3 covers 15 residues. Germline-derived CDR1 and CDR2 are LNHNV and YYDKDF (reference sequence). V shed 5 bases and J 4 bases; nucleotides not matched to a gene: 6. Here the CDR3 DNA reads TGTGCCACCAGCGGGGGACAGGGAATGAATCAGCCCCAGCATTTT. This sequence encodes CATSGGQGMNQPQHF. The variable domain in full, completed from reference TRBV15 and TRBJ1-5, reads DAMVIQNPRYQVTQFGKPVTLSCSQTLNHNVMYWYQQKSSQAPKLLFHYYDKDFNNEADTPDNFQSRRPNTSFCFLDIRSPGLGDTAMYLCATSGGQGMNQPQHFGDGTRLSIL.

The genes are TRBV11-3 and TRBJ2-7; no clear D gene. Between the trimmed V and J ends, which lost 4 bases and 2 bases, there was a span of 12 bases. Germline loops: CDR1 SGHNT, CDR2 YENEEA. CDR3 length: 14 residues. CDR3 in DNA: TGTGCCAGCAGCTCCCGGTTTTTAGCCTACGAGCAGTACTTC. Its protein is CASSSRFLAYEQYF.

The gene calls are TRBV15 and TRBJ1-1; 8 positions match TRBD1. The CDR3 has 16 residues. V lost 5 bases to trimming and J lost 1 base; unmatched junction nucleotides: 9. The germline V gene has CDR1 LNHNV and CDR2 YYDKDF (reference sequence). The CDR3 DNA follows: TGTGCCACCAGCCCGACAGGGGTCCGGGGGAACACTGAAGCTTTCTTT. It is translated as CATSPTGVRGNTEAFF.

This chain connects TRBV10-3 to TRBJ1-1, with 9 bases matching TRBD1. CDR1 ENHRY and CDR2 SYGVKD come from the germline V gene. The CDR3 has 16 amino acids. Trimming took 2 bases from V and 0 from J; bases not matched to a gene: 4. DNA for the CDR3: TGTGCCATCAGTGAGAGGGGGACAGGGCTGAACACTGAAGCTTTCTTT. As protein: CAISERGTGLNTEAFF.

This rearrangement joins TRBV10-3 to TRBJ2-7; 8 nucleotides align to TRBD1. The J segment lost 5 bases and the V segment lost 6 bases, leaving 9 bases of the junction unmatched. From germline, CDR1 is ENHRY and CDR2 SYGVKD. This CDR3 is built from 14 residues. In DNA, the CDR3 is TGTGCCATCAGAAGCGACAGGGGTAAGGACGAGCAGTACTTC. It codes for CAIRSDRGKDEQYF.